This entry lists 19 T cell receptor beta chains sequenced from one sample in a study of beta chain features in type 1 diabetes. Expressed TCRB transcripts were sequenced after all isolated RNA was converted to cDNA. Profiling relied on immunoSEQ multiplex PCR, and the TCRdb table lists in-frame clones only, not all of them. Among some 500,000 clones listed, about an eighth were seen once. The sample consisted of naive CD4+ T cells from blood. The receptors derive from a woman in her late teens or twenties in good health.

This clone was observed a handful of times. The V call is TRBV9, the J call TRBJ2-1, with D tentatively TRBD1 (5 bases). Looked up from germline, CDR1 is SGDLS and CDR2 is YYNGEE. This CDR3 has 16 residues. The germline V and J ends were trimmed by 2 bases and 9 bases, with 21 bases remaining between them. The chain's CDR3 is CASSVQDSRASGEQFF. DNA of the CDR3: TGTGCCAGCAGCGTCCAAGACAGTCGGGCCTCGGGTGAGCAGTTCTTC.

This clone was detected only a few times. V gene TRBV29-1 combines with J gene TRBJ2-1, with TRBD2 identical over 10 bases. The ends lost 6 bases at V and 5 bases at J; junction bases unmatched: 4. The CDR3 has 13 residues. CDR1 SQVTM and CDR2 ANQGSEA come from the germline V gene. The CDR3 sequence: CSVKRGGHNEQFF. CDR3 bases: TGCAGCGTGAAGCGGGGGGGCCACAATGAGCAGTTCTTC.

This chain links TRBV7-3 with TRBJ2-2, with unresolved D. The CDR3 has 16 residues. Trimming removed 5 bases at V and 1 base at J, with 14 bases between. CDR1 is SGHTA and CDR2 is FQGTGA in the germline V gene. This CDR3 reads CASSPSLSRNTGELFF. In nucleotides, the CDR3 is TGTGCCAGCAGCCCATCCCTCTCTAGGAACACCGGGGAGCTGTTTTTT.

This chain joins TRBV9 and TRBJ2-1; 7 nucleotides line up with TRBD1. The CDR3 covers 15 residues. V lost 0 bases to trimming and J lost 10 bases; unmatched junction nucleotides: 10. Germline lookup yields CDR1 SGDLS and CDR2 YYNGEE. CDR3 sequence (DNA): TGTGCCAGCAGCGTAGTCGCTCAGACAGGGCGCGAGCAGTTCTTC. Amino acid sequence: CASSVVAQTGREQFF.

CDR3 bases: TGCGCCAGCAGCTCCACCACGGGACAGGGGGCCAGGGAGACCCAGTACTTC. Protein product: CASSSTTGQGARETQYF. The chain uses TRBV23-1 and TRBJ2-5; 12 bases line up with TRBD1. TRBV23-1 is an ORF, with its function uncertain. The CDR3 has 17 residues. V trimming: 6 bases; J trimming: 5 bases; junction bases outside the gene matches: 13.

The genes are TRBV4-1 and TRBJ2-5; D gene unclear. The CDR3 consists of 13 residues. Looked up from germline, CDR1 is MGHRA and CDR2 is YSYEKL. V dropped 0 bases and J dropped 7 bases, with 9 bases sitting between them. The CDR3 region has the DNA TGCGCCAGCAGCCAAGAAGAGTCTGTGACCCAGTACTTC. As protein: CASSQEESVTQYF.

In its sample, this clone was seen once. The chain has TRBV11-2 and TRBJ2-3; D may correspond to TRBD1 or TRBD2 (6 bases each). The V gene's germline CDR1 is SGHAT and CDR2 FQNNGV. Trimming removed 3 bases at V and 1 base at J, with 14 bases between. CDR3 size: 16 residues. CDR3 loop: CASSFILGGRTDTQYF. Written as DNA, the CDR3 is TGTGCCAGCAGCTTTATTCTGGGGGGCCGCACAGATACGCAGTATTTT.

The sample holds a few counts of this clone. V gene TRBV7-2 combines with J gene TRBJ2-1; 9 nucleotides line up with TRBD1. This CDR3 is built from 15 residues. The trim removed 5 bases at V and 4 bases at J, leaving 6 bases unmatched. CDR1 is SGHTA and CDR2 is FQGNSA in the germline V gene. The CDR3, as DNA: TGTGCCAGCAGCGAACAGGGGGCGTTGTACAATGAGCAGTTCTTC. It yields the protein CASSEQGALYNEQFF. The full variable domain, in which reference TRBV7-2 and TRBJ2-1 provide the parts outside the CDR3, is GAGVSQSPSNKVTEKGKDVELRCDPISGHTALYWYRQSLGQGLEFLIYFQGNSAPDKSGLPSDRFSAERTGGSVSTLTIQRTQQEDSAVYLCASSEQGALYNEQFFGPGTRLTVL.

CDR3 sequence reads: CASGRVGWETQYF. CDR3 nucleotides: TGTGCTAGTGGCCGAGTGGGTTGGGAGACCCAGTACTTC. This sequence joins TRBV12-5 and TRBJ2-5; no firm D call. CDR1 is LGHNT, CDR2 FRNRAP, per germline. The CDR3 covers 13 residues. V was clipped by 6 bases and J by 5 bases, with 13 bases between them.

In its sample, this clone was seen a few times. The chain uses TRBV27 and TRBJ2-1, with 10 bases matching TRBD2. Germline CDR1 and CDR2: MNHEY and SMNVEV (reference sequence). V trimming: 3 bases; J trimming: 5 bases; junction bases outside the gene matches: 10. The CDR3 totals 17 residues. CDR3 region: CASSLRLLAGVNNEQFF. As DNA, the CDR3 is TGTGCCAGCAGTTTGCGTCTTCTAGCGGGAGTCAACAATGAGCAGTTCTTC.

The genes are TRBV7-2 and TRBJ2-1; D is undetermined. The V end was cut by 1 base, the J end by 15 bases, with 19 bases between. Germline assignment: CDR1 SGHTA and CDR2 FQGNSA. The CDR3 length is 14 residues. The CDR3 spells CASSLDYSLGIPFF. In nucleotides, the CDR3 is TGTGCCAGCAGCTTAGATTACAGCTTGGGGATCCCGTTCTTC.

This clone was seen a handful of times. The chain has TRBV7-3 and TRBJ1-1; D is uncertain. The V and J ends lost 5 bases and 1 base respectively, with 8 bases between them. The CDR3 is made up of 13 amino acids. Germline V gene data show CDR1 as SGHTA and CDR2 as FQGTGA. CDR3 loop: CASSPYKNTEAFF. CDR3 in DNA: TGTGCCAGCAGCCCCTACAAGAACACTGAAGCTTTCTTT.

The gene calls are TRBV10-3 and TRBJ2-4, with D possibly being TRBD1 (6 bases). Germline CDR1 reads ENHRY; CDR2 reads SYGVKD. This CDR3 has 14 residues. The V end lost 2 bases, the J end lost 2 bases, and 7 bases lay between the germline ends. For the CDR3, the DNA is TGTGCCATCAGTGAGCAGGGGCCCAAAAACATTCAGTACTTC. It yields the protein CAISEQGPKNIQYF.

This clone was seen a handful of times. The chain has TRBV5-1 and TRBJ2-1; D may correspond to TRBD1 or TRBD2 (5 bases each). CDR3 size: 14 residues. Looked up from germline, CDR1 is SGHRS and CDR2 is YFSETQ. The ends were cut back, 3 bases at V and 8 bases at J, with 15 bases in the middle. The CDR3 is CASSSLALGDEQFF. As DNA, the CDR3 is TGCGCCAGCAGCTCGCTAGCCTTAGGGGATGAGCAGTTCTTC.

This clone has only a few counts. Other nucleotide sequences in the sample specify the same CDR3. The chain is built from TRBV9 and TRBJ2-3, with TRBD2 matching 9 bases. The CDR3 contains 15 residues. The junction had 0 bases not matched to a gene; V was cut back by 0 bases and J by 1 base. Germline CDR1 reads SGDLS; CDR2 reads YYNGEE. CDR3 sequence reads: CASSVVAGGTDTQYF. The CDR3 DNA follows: TGTGCCAGCAGCGTAGTAGCGGGGGGCACAGATACGCAGTATTTT.

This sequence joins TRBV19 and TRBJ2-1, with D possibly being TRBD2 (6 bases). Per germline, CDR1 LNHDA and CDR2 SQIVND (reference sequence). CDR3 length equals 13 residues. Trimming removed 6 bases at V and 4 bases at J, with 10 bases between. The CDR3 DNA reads TGTGCCAGTAGCGGGAGAGTATACAATGAGCAGTTCTTC. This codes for CASSGRVYNEQFF. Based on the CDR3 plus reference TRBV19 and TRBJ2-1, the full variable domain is DGGITQSPKYLFRKEGQNVTLSCEQNLNHDAMYWYRQDPGQGLRLIYYSQIVNDFQKGDIAEGYSVSREKKESFPLTVTSAQKNPTAFYLCASSGRVYNEQFFGPGTRLTVL.

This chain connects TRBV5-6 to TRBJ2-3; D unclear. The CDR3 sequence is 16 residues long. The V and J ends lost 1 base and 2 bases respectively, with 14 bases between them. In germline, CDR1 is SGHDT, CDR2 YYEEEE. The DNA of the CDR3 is TGTGCCAGCAGCTTGTATCTGTCACCGTACACAGATACGCAGTATTTT. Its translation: CASSLYLSPYTDTQYF.

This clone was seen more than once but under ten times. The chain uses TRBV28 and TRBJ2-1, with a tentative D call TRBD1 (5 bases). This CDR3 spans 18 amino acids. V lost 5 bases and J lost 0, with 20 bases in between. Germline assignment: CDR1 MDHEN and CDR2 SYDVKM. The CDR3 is CASSPGRWGQSSYNEQFF. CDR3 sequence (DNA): TGTGCCAGCAGTCCGGGTAGGTGGGGCCAGAGCTCCTACAATGAGCAGTTCTTC.

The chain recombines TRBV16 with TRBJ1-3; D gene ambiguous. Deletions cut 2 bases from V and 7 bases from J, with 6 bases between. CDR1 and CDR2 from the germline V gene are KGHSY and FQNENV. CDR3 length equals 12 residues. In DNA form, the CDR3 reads TGTGCCAGCAGCCAAAGGCGGAACACCATATATTTT. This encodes CASSQRRNTIYF.